Sequencing of this T cell receptor beta chain was carried out in a study of PD-1 blockade in mismatch repair-deficient tumors. Profiling relied on immunoSEQ multiplex PCR, and the TCRdb table lists in-frame clones only, not all of them. The sample lists around 40,000 clones; roughly 77% were seen once. Germline V gives CDR1 SGHDT, CDR2 YYEEEE. V lost 4 bases to trimming and J lost 3 bases, with 11 bases between them. This CDR3 spans 14 amino acids. This specimen consisted of peripheral blood, obtained 4 weeks after starting pembrolizumab. J is TRBJ1-3 and V is TRBV5-6; D remains ambiguous. The sequence derives from an adult with mismatch repair-deficient cancer. CDR3 amino acids: CASSPLGSGNTIYF. In DNA, the CDR3 is TGTGCCAGCAGCCCCCTCGGGAGTGGAAACACCATATATTTT.